The present entry profiles one TCR beta chain with its context. The data stem from a study of blood T cell repertoires in COVID-19. Study at large: COVID-19 samples, acute and convalescent, were from the United States, Italy and Spain.

Original processing notes: Amplification with reference gene primers provided the estimates of nucleated cell counts. TCRdb keeps only in-frame clones here, not all; method: immunoSEQ multiplex PCR. The V and J calls and clone size are taken from that table; D and trimming were inferred from the DNA. The repertoire holds 150,000 or so clones, 86% seen once, with roughly 8% in the top ten. This CDR3 is built from 14 residues. Germline V gene sequence: CDR1 LGHNA, CDR2 YSLEER. Trimming took 3 bases from V and 4 from J, leaving 10 bases between them. Specimen: peripheral blood. The J gene is TRBJ1-3, the V gene TRBV4-3; a weak D match, TRBD1 (5 bases). The TCR comes from a woman aged 60-75 years with acute or convalescent COVID-19. For the CDR3, the DNA is TGCGCCAGCAGCCAGGGACTCCTGGGAAACACCATATATTTT. It is translated as CASSQGLLGNTIYF.